A selection of T cell receptor beta chains follows, all from one sample in a study of blood T cell repertoires in COVID-19. The table came from immunoSEQ multiplex PCR; TCRdb's copy has only in-frame clones and leaves some out. The sample carries about 150,000 clones, 84% recorded once. The material sequenced was peripheral blood. The receptors were gathered from a man aged 70 or older with active or convalescent COVID-19. CDR3s include the opening cysteine and the closing phenylalanine or tryptophan. A D gene is named only where the DNA matches it firmly. Clone sizes are given selectively: once, few, many, or a class where the clone is expanded.

CDR3aa	CDR3nt	j_gene	len	d_gene	abundance	v_gene
CASSVSENSPLHF	TGTGCCAGCAGTGTATCAGAAAATTCACCCCTCCACTTT	TRBJ1-6	13	NA	NA	TRBV12-3/TRBV12-4
CASSPGGEYEQYF	TGTGCCAGCAGCCCGGGCGGGGAGTACGAGCAGTACTTC	TRBJ2-7	13	NA	NA	TRBV6-5
CASSPHLTGNPVSGNTIYF	TGTGCCAGCAGTCCACACCTGACAGGCAACCCCGTCTCTGGAAACACCATATATTTT	TRBJ1-3	19	NA	NA	TRBV27
CASVFYRGTALGDEQYF	TGTGCCAGCGTCTTTTATAGGGGGACAGCGCTCGGGGACGAGCAGTACTTC	TRBJ2-7	17	TRBD1	few	TRBV5-6
CASSKRETGPSHYGYTF	TGTGCCAGCAGCAAGCGGGAGACAGGGCCTTCACATTATGGCTACACCTTC	TRBJ1-2	17	TRBD1	NA	TRBV6-2/TRBV6-3
CATSRAGQGGSPLHF	TGTGCCACCAGCAGAGCGGGACAGGGAGGGTCACCCCTCCACTTT	TRBJ1-6	15	TRBD1	few	TRBV15
CSAQVPGKLFF	TGCAGTGCACAAGTTCCGGGAAAACTGTTTTTT	TRBJ1-4	11	NA	few	TRBV20-1
CASSLNNYEQYF	TGTGCCAGCAGCTTGAACAACTACGAGCAGTACTTC	TRBJ2-7	12	NA	once	TRBV7-2
CASSPPGGANGYTF	TGTGCCAGCAGCCCCCCTGGGGGGGCAAATGGCTACACCTTC	TRBJ1-2	14	NA	NA	TRBV28
CASSSPVQSTDTQYF	TGTGCCAGCAGTTCCCCGGTACAGAGCACAGATACGCAGTATTTT	TRBJ2-3	15	NA	once	TRBV5-4
CAWSVQKTQYF	TGTGCCTGGAGTGTTCAAAAGACCCAGTACTTC	TRBJ2-5	11	NA	NA	TRBV30
CSVGGDNKGNEKLFF	TGCAGCGTTGGAGGAGATAATAAGGGGAATGAAAAACTGTTTTTT	TRBJ1-4	15	NA	NA	TRBV29-1
CASSPRTADNSPLHF	TGCGCCAGCAGCCCACGGACAGCAGATAATTCACCCCTCCACTTT	TRBJ1-6	15	NA	NA	TRBV5-1
CASSLTRDRAGELFF	TGTGCCAGCAGCTTAACCCGGGACAGGGCCGGGGAGCTGTTTTTT	TRBJ2-2	15	TRBD1	NA	TRBV7-3
CASSSGSGGSTDTQYF	TGTGCCAGCAGTTCGGGGAGCGGGGGTTCCACAGATACGCAGTATTTT	TRBJ2-3	16	TRBD2	NA	TRBV6-2/TRBV6-3
CASSSSGTGGYEQYF	TGTGCCAGCAGTAGCTCCGGGACAGGGGGCTACGAGCAGTACTTC	TRBJ2-7	15	TRBD1	NA	TRBV6-2/TRBV6-3
CASSLRVLETQYF	TGTGCCAGTAGCCTCAGGGTTTTGGAGACCCAGTACTTC	TRBJ2-5	13	NA	NA	TRBV19
CASSEGALRNTIYF	TGTGCCAGCAGTGAAGGGGCGCTCCGGAACACCATATATTTT	TRBJ1-3	14	NA	NA	TRBV6-1
CASSYGQITGELFF	TGTGCCAGCAGTTACGGACAGATCACCGGGGAGCTGTTTTTT	TRBJ2-2	14	NA	few	TRBV6-6
CASSAGRGGEKLFF	TGTGCCAGTAGTGCTGGTAGGGGGGGTGAAAAACTGTTTTTT	TRBJ1-4	14	NA	NA	TRBV19
CASSFRLAGGETQYF	TGTGCCAGCAGCTTCCGACTAGCGGGGGGAGAGACCCAGTACTTC	TRBJ2-5	15	TRBD2	NA	TRBV7-2
CASRLTGRTEAFF	TGTGCCAGCAGGTTGACAGGCCGAACTGAAGCTTTCTTT	TRBJ1-1	13	NA	NA	TRBV7-2
CAWSRGGGAYEQYF	TGTGCCTGGAGCAGGGGCGGGGGAGCTTACGAGCAGTACTTC	TRBJ2-7	14	NA	once	TRBV30
CASSPLQENTEAFF	TGTGCCAGCTCACCGTTACAGGAGAACACTGAAGCTTTCTTT	TRBJ1-1	14	NA	NA	TRBV18
CASSSGTVFQAFF	TGTGCCAGCAGTTCCGGGACAGTCTTCCAAGCTTTCTTT	TRBJ1-1	13	TRBD1	NA	TRBV6-2/TRBV6-3
CASSFTEGSYNEQFF	TGTGCCAGCAGCTTCACAGAGGGATCCTACAATGAGCAGTTCTTC	TRBJ2-1	15	NA	NA	TRBV11-2
CASSRGSGGTEAFF	TGTGCCAGCAGCCGCGGGTCCGGAGGGACTGAAGCTTTCTTT	TRBJ1-1	14	NA	NA	TRBV3-1/TRBV3-2
CASSLREGGNQPQHF	TGTGCCAGCAGTTTAAGAGAGGGGGGCAATCAGCCCCAGCATTTT	TRBJ1-5	15	NA	NA	TRBV27
CASSLAGQGYEQFF	TGTGCCAGCAGCTTAGCGGGACAGGGTTATGAGCAGTTCTTC	TRBJ2-1	14	TRBD1	NA	TRBV13
CASRNPVQGSGYTF	TGTGCCAGTAGAAACCCGGTACAGGGGTCTGGCTACACCTTC	TRBJ1-2	14	TRBD1	NA	TRBV19
CASMFGRGPGNEQFF	TGTGCTAGTATGTTCGGCAGGGGGCCAGGCAATGAGCAGTTCTTC	TRBJ2-1	15	TRBD1	NA	TRBV12-5
CASSHSIAGGLTDTQYF	TGCGCCAGCAGCCACTCAATAGCGGGGGGGCTCACAGATACGCAGTATTTT	TRBJ2-3	17	TRBD2	NA	TRBV5-1
CASSERDQPQHF	TGTGCCAGCAGCGAGCGGGATCAGCCCCAGCATTTT	TRBJ1-5	12	NA	NA	TRBV6-2/TRBV6-3
CASSSSRVNTEAFF	TGTGCCAGCAGTTCATCCCGGGTTAACACTGAAGCTTTCTTT	TRBJ1-1	14	NA	NA	TRBV7-9
CAISVSGGAGANQPQHF	TGTGCCATCAGTGTGTCAGGCGGGGCAGGCGCTAATCAGCCCCAGCATTTT	TRBJ1-5	17	NA	NA	TRBV10-3
CASSSSRLTGGWGYTF	TGTGCCAGCAGCTCATCCCGCCTTACAGGGGGATGGGGCTACACCTTC	TRBJ1-2	16	TRBD1	once	TRBV5-6
CASSSGTGDTEAFF	TGCGCCAGCAGCTCGGGGACAGGGGACACTGAAGCTTTCTTT	TRBJ1-1	14	TRBD1	NA	TRBV5-1
CASSEFTRSESYNEQFF	TGTGCCAGCAGTGAATTTACTCGTAGCGAAAGTTACAATGAGCAGTTCTTC	TRBJ2-1	17	NA	NA	TRBV25-1
CASSDTYREQYF	TGTGCCAGCAGTGACACGTACAGAGAGCAGTACTTC	TRBJ2-7	12	NA	NA	TRBV25-1
CASSLGIRSRGYTF	TGTGCCAGCAGCTTAGGAATCCGGTCCCGGGGCTACACCTTC	TRBJ1-2	14	NA	NA	TRBV7-8
CATSDSVRDISSYNEQFF	TGTGCCACCAGTGATTCAGTCCGGGACATAAGCTCCTACAATGAGCAGTTCTTC	TRBJ2-1	18	NA	NA	TRBV24-1
CASSSRPTGIYEQYF	TGCGCCAGCAGCTCCCGACCGACAGGAATCTACGAGCAGTACTTC	TRBJ2-7	15	NA	few	TRBV5-1